This TCR beta chain was observed in a study of T-cell reconstitution after alpha-beta-depleted transplantation in children. V was clipped by 0 bases and J by 3 bases, with 12 bases between them. This CDR3 comprises 15 residues. Germline CDR1 SGHTA, CDR2 FQGNSA. Notes on the study in general: After transplant, high TCRbeta diversity at day 60 in some patients arose from surviving recipient T cells and thymic progenitors. Several hundred expanded graft clones reportedly supplied alpha-beta T cells about two months after transplant.

On this clonotype itself: No antigen is known for it.

It was with unique molecular identifiers that the TCRbeta library was prepared. From the PCR reads, TCRdb called clonotypes with MiXCR, one entry per CDR3 protein. The sample carries 600,000 or so distinct CDR3 sequences, 20% to 25% recorded once. Sequencing used PBMCs, mostly from graft donor cells, obtained 360 days after TCRalphabeta/CD19-depleted stem cell transplant. The clonotype originates from a boy under two years old who had a stem cell transplant for acute myeloid leukemia, so the T cells may come from the graft donor. The chain uses TRBV7-2 and TRBJ2-7; TRBD1 might be the D (5 bases). The CDR3 loop reads CASSLAVDSYYEQYV. DNA for the CDR3: TGTGCCAGCAGCTTAGCGGTCGACAGCTACTACGAGCAGTACGTC.